This is a list of T cell receptor beta chains from one sample in a study of blood T cell repertoires in COVID-19. Assay used: immunoSEQ multiplex PCR; TCRdb lists only in-frame clones, some missing. Of more than 250,000 clones detected, more than 75% appear once; the ten largest clones hold approximately 5.3%. The specimen was PBMCs or T cells enriched from blood (not recorded which). The receptor set was obtained from a woman aged 25-40 years who had recovered from COVID-19. CDR3s include the opening cysteine and the closing phenylalanine or tryptophan. Each record gives: CDR3 protein, CDR3 DNA, J gene, V gene, clone size, D gene. A D gene is named only where the DNA matches it firmly. Size tells how often a clone was seen (once, few, many) or the class of an expanded clone, and some rows leave it out.

CASSRGRGYEQYF | TGTGCCAGCAGCCGTGGACGGGGCTACGAGCAGTACTTC | TRBJ2-7 | TRBV7-6 | - | -
CASSIGPGQNYGYTF | TGTGCCAGTAGTATAGGGCCAGGCCAGAATTATGGCTACACCTTC | TRBJ1-2 | TRBV19 | - | -
CASSYRPGQGYEQYF | TGTGCCAGTAGCTACCGCCCGGGACAGGGCTACGAGCAGTACTTC | TRBJ2-7 | TRBV19 | - | TRBD1
CASSLVPGGAGAFF | TGTGCCAGCAGCTTAGTCCCAGGGGGCGCCGGGGCTTTCTTT | TRBJ1-1 | TRBV11-1 | - | TRBD1
CASSGLASTDTQYF | TGTGCCAGCAGTGGACTGGCTAGCACAGATACGCAGTATTTT | TRBJ2-3 | TRBV7-2 | once | -
CASSPGGGEAFF | TGTGCCAGCTCACCGGGAGGCGGGGAAGCTTTCTTT | TRBJ1-1 | TRBV18 | - | -
CASSEAGYTFSSHEQYF | TGTGCCAGCAGTGAAGCTGGGTATACATTCAGTAGCCACGAGCAGTACTTC | TRBJ2-7 | TRBV2 | once | -
CASSQGLAEQETQYF | TGCGCCAGCAGCCAAGGACTAGCGGAGCAAGAGACCCAGTACTTC | TRBJ2-5 | TRBV4-1 | - | TRBD2
CASSPYGGTDTQYF | TGTGCCAGCAGCCCTTACGGGGGGACGGATACGCAGTATTTT | TRBJ2-3 | TRBV3-1/TRBV3-2 | - | TRBD2
CASSLAQASSGNTIYF | TGTGCCAGCAGCTTAGCGCAGGCTTCCTCTGGAAACACCATATATTTT | TRBJ1-3 | TRBV7-6 | - | -
CATSDGQGQPQHF | TGTGCCACCAGTGACGGCCAGGGGCAGCCCCAGCATTTT | TRBJ1-5 | TRBV24-1 | - | -
CASSFDSYSNQPQHF | TGTGCCAGCAGCTTTGACAGCTATAGCAATCAGCCCCAGCATTTT | TRBJ1-5 | TRBV5-4 | once | -
CASSARARVTEAFF | TGTGCCAGCAGTGCACGAGCCAGGGTTACTGAAGCTTTCTTT | TRBJ1-1 | TRBV2 | - | -
CASSTNNMAEAFF | TGTGCCAGCAGTACAAATAATATGGCTGAAGCTTTCTTT | TRBJ1-1 | TRBV11-3 | - | -
CASSPLVGTGGNEQFF | TGTGCCAGCAGCCCGCTCGTGGGGACAGGGGGAAATGAGCAGTTCTTC | TRBJ2-1 | TRBV11-2 | few | TRBD1
CASSPGQGLSTQYF | TGCGCCAGCAGCCCGGGACAGGGGTTGAGTACGCAGTATTTT | TRBJ2-3 | TRBV5-1 | - | TRBD1
CASSLKSVETQYF | TGTGCCAGCAGCTTAAAATCGGTGGAGACCCAGTACTTC | TRBJ2-5 | TRBV7-9 | - | -
CATDRGANYGYTF | TGTGCCACCGACAGGGGAGCTAACTATGGCTACACCTTC | TRBJ1-2 | TRBV6-5 | - | TRBD1
CASSPGQGHTDTQYF | TGTGCCAGCAGTCCCGGACAGGGTCATACAGATACGCAGTATTTT | TRBJ2-3 | TRBV6-5 | - | TRBD1
CASSPPIGVTEAFF | TGTGCCAGCAGCCCACCCATCGGAGTCACTGAAGCTTTCTTT | TRBJ1-1 | TRBV7-2 | - | -
CASSLQFNYGYTF | TGTGCCAGCAGCCTCCAGTTTAACTATGGCTACACCTTC | TRBJ1-2 | TRBV3-1/TRBV3-2 | - | -
CASSLPPQGDQETQYF | TGTGCCAGCAGCTTACCCCCACAGGGCGACCAAGAGACCCAGTACTTC | TRBJ2-5 | TRBV11-2 | - | -
CASMHRGRNGYTF | TGTGCCAGCATGCACAGGGGGCGGAATGGCTACACCTTC | TRBJ1-2 | TRBV6-5 | - | TRBD1
CASSTNSNQPQHF | TGTGCCAGCAGTACAAATAGCAATCAGCCCCAGCATTTT | TRBJ1-5 | TRBV28 | - | -
CATAEHTLYEQYF | TGTGCCACCGCGGAACATACCCTCTACGAGCAGTACTTC | TRBJ2-7 | TRBV2 | - | -
CASTWGLDRPNQPQHF | TGTGCCAGCACCTGGGGGTTGGACAGGCCGAATCAGCCCCAGCATTTT | TRBJ1-5 | TRBV28 | - | TRBD1
CASSYNPRGHYGYTF | TGTGCCAGCAGTTACAACCCCAGGGGGCACTATGGCTACACCTTC | TRBJ1-2 | TRBV6-5 | - | TRBD1
CASSLVGGGAFREQFF | TGCGCCAGCAGCTTGGTCGGCGGGGGGGCCTTTAGGGAGCAGTTCTTC | TRBJ2-1 | TRBV5-1 | - | TRBD2
CASSPTGTGNEKLFF | TGCGCCAGCAGCCCCACCGGGACAGGGAATGAAAAACTGTTTTTT | TRBJ1-4 | TRBV4-3 | - | TRBD1
CASSLSSPDQETQYF | TGTGCCAGCAGCTTATCTAGCCCTGATCAAGAGACCCAGTACTTC | TRBJ2-5 | TRBV11-2 | - | -
CASSPQGAGNTIYF | TGTGCCAGCAGCCCACAGGGAGCTGGAAACACCATATATTTT | TRBJ1-3 | TRBV7-2 | - | -
CSALGGGYTF | TGCAGTGCCCTGGGGGGTGGCTACACCTTC | TRBJ1-2 | TRBV20-1 | - | -
CASSQGLGQVPHEQYF | TGCGCCAGCAGCCAAGGTTTAGGACAGGTTCCCCACGAGCAGTACTTC | TRBJ2-7 | TRBV4-3 | - | TRBD1
CASSRTGAPRDTEAFF | TGTGCCAGCAGTAGGACAGGGGCCCCGAGGGACACTGAAGCTTTCTTT | TRBJ1-1 | TRBV7-9 | - | TRBD1
CASSLGRGREAFF | TGTGCCAGCAGCTTGGGGAGGGGTCGTGAGGCTTTCTTT | TRBJ1-1 | TRBV5-6 | - | -
CASSPTPGTSGGAKQFF | TGTGCCAGCAGCCCAACCCCGGGGACTAGCGGGGGGGCCAAACAGTTCTTC | TRBJ2-1 | TRBV7-9 | - | TRBD2